The present TCR beta chain was sequenced within a study of T-cell memory formation after mild COVID-19. In the study overall: Largely donor-specific sequence clusters came from a couple of donors. Overall study results and limits: Contracting CD8+ clones were enriched in EMRA, CD4+ mainly in CM and EM. Clones that got smaller from day 15 to 85 had even CD4/CD8, while clones growing later tipped toward CD4+.

This clonotype was seen only a few times. Antigen unknown. TCRdb analysed the 5' RACE reads with MiXCR anew, one entry per CDR3 protein. This sample has roughly 200,000 distinct CDR3 sequences, with 15% to 20% found just once. Germline CDR1 is SNHLY and CDR2 is FYNNEI. The V end was cut by 6 bases, the J end by 7 bases, with 15 bases between. The CDR3 runs to 13 residues. Source material: PBMCs or a T cell subset sorted from them (not recorded which). This TCR derives from an adult woman who had mild COVID-19 (a few samples of this study predate the infection). Cell type and time point are not known. This chain connects TRBV2 to TRBJ1-1; tentatively, D is TRBD1 (5 bases). This CDR3 reads CASRQTAVNEAFF. CDR3 in DNA: TGTGCCAGCAGGCAGACAGCAGTCAATGAAGCTTTCTTT.